What follows describes a single T cell receptor (beta chain). Its antigen is undetermined. These data belong to a study of pediatric ulcerative colitis. Study-wide results and limits: All ulcerative colitis patients, but no controls, carried a couple of rectal clonotypes.

Sequencing depth was up to 500,000 reads per sample. Repertoires were generated with immunoSEQ multiplex PCR, while TCRdb's copy carries only in-frame clones and drops some. The repertoire has more than 45,000 clones, about nine tenths of them found once; the top ten carry approximately 1.5%. This TCR was recovered from a boy aged 5-17 years who was a control in a study of pediatric ulcerative colitis. The sample taken for sequencing was blood.

This CDR3 is CAISEFEGSKNIQYF. The CDR3 region has the DNA TGTGCCATCAGTGAGTTTGAGGGTTCCAAAAACATTCAGTACTTC. The chain links TRBV10-3 to TRBJ2-4; weak D call: TRBD2 (5 bases). The V and J ends lost 1 base and 2 bases respectively, with 9 bases between them. This CDR3 has 15 residues. CDR1 ENHRY and CDR2 SYGVKD come from the germline V gene.